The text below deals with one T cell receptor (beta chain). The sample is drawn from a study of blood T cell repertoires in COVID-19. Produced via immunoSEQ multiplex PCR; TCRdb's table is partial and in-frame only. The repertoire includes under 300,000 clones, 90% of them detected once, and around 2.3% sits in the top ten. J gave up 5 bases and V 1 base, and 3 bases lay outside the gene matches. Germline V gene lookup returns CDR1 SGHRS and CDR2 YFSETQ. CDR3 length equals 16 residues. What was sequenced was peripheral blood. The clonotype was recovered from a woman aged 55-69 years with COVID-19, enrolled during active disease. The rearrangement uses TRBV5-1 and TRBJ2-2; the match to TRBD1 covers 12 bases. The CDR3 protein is CASSLRDRGQTGELFF. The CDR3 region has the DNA TGCGCCAGCAGCTTGCGGGACAGGGGGCAAACCGGGGAGCTGTTTTTT.